One and the same sample provided the 4 T cell receptor beta chains below, sequenced in a study of cytomegalovirus exposure and HLA in healthy donors (dated 2017 in TCRdb). The library relied on the immunoSEQ multiplex PCR assay. As stored in TCRdb, this immuneACCESS dataset retains in-frame rearrangements with V and J assigned. A fraction of the clones does not appear; measured against another copy, unresolved V genes explain less than half of the discrepancy, and the remainder lacks a known reason. The sample table lists roughly 70,000 clones, approximately 96% of them with a count of one. The ten largest clones add up to approximately 2.5% of the sample. The sequenced material came from PBMCs. These TCRs come from a man between 18 and 29 years old in good health and CMV-seronegative.

This clone was seen a single time. The CDR3 region is CASSKTGNPTEAFF. For the CDR3, the DNA is TGTGCCAGCAGCAAAACAGGGAATCCTACTGAAGCTTTCTTT. The V and J genes are TRBV9 and TRBJ1-1; weak D call: TRBD1 (6 bases). There are 14 residues in the CDR3. Per germline, CDR1 SGDLS and CDR2 YYNGEE. V was pared by 4 bases and J by 5 bases, with 15 bases between.

The J gene is TRBJ1-4, the V gene TRBV6-1; 7 bases agree with TRBD1. Germline assignment: CDR1 MNHNS and CDR2 SASEGT. The V segment lost 7 bases and the J segment 7 bases; nucleotides outside the gene matches: 12. This CDR3 is built from 15 residues. The CDR3 sequence: CASKFSTGQSEKLFF. As DNA, the CDR3 is TGTGCCAGCAAATTCTCGACAGGGCAGAGTGAAAAACTGTTTTTT.

The rearrangement joins TRBV11-2 to TRBJ2-3; the D gene is possibly TRBD1 (6 bases). The V gene's germline CDR1 is SGHAT and CDR2 FQNNGV. The CDR3 is made up of 16 amino acids. Deletions cut 5 bases from V and 3 bases from J, with 18 bases between. Written as DNA, the CDR3 is TGTGCCAGCAGCACAGGGACACCCGGGATAACAGATACGCAGTATTTT. This encodes CASSTGTPGITDTQYF.

The rearrangement joins TRBV7-9 to TRBJ1-3; 7 bases align to TRBD1. Looked up from germline, CDR1 is SEHNR and CDR2 is FQNEAQ (reference sequence). Losses at the gene ends were 1 base for V and 4 bases for J; bases not matched to a gene: 4. This CDR3 has 15 residues. The CDR3: CASSLEGTVGNTIYF. DNA for the CDR3: TGTGCCAGCAGCTTAGAAGGGACAGTAGGAAACACCATATATTTT.